This T cell receptor beta chain was found in a study of cytomegalovirus exposure and HLA in healthy donors (dated by TCRdb to about 2017). About the investigation overall: An earlier analysis of approximately 550 of the donors reported 250 to 300 Gb of sequence data and 117 million unique TCR beta sequences from some 180 million T cells. On average, approximately 250,000 unique TCR beta nucleotide sequences were sequenced per donor among a few hundred genotyped donors of the cohort, with around 19% of those sequences being non-productive. High-throughput TCR immunosequencing, statistical association of individual TCRs with disease status, and machine learning were combined to predict cytomegalovirus infection status. An earlier analysis of approximately 630 of the donors applied high-throughput TCR beta sequencing to assess whether each TCR beta V gene segment acted as functional or pseudogenic. The later analysis used no new phenotypic data to find candidate immune exposures, relying instead on TCR beta sequences and their occurrence across donors. The study aimed to test whether signatures of past pathogen exposure could be identified by cataloging public T cell receptors. About five DR-DQ haplotypes were handled as single units for association and clustering, since linkage in the cohort was strong. The study used immunosequencing to profile the T cell repertoires of 600 to 850 subjects and linked those repertoires to cytomegalovirus serostatus. Of the roughly 400 genotyped donors, roughly 85% fell in the genetic ancestry cluster associated with self-reported Caucasian donors. A later analysis re-examined previously published TCR beta repertoires from more than 650 donors and added high-resolution HLA genotyping to investigate patterns of TCR occurrence. Roughly 300 gigabases of sequencing data and approximately 92 million unique TCR sequences made up an early release that covered approximately 650 HLA-typed donors. Class I and class II HLA loci were covered by the typing at four-digit resolution. All discovery cohort repertoires had been generated on a single sequencing platform. Donor age, sex, ethnicity and CMV serostatus were compiled alongside the repertoire data. The number of typed donors differed by locus: about 629-630 for A, B, C, DRB1 and DQB1; about 520 for DQA1; approximately 600 for DPA1; and about 450 for DPB1. In addition to the first cohort of 666 subjects, a separate validation cohort of approximately 120 different subjects was used. Genome-wide SNP genotypes for about 65% of the roughly 670 donors were used in a later genetic analysis, which treated that subset as a discovery cohort. Overall study results and their limits: The 87-base-pair reads could not distinguish some IMGT-functional V segments, including TRBV6-2 and TRBV6-3, so those segments were excluded. In an earlier analysis of some 500 of the donors, most TCR beta V segments appeared in productive rearrangements about 90% or about 30% of the time, broadly matching IMGT annotations. A further reported finding was that TCR beta sequences accurately predicted the HLA-A and HLA-B alleles for most subjects in the first cohort. Compared with equally common non-associated chains, HLA-associated TCR beta chains in a later analysis were more clonally expanded and had lower generation probabilities. A later analysis reported that several top co-occurrence clusters appeared linked to parvovirus B19, influenza, CMV and Epstein-Barr virus. Compared with the approximately 670-donor mean, donors in an Asian-associated ancestry cluster had fewer N-insertions in productive TCRs, according to a later genetic analysis. Linkage disequilibrium might explain the correlated functional status among segregating V segments, but an unknown experimental factor could not be ruled out. V-gene and J-gene trimming of TCR beta chains was associated with a missense DCLRE1C variant in a later genetic analysis, and the association was replicated in an independent cohort. Most TCR sequences were seen in very few donors, while some public TCRs were found in many individuals. In both the original and validation cohorts, the classifier was reported to diagnose cytomegalovirus status with high specificity and sensitivity. According to a later analysis, most CMV-associated TCR beta chains appeared to be HLA-restricted, and the HLA associations seemed to be driven largely by CMV exposure. In a later analysis, TCR association rates were found to vary across HLA loci, with the most associated TCRs seen for DRB1 alleles and the fewest for HLA-C alleles. A few of the identified cytomegalovirus-associated TCR beta chains were confirmed in vitro to be specific for cytomegalovirus antigens. Assigning TCR associations to individual alleles was difficult when HLA alleles, especially DR and DQ, strongly co-occurred. This cohort had only TCR beta chains sequenced, and the lack of alpha or paired-chain data limited which features could be detected. The authors suggested that the approach could potentially be generalized to other disease states and immunological phenotypes. At a false discovery rate of 0.05, a later analysis linked 15,000 to 20,000 TCR beta sequences to specific HLA alleles. A cluster of highly shared sequence variants was judged likely to represent a technical artifact of the sequencing pipeline. Because HLA typing was missing for some donors at each locus, association tests included only the typed subset. Sequencing depth was assumed to be roughly uniform across donors in the presence/absence analyses, though that assumption may not hold. Because counts were too low, seventeen rarely observed V segments, including chromosome 9 orphons, were excluded from the earlier analysis of some 540 of the donors. The study gave a list of under 200 TCR beta chains associated with cytomegalovirus. The only immune exposure information available for the cohort was CMV serostatus.

The cohort was made up of roughly 670 healthy bone marrow donors. At the time of sampling, every cohort member was nominally healthy, though immune exposures that went unrecorded were likely present. The donor was CMV seronegative and belonged to the group of 320 or so seronegative cohort members. A peripheral blood sample was collected from each donor, and TCR beta sequencing was performed on peripheral blood mononuclear cells. The Qiagen DNeasy Blood Extraction Kit was used to extract genomic DNA from the blood cell samples. Turning to this clone: There is no known antigen for this receptor.

The CDR3 spans 15 residues, from the cysteine through the phenylalanine. The retained sequence is limited to the CDR3, 45 bases, with the frame set at the first base. V gives up 2 bases and J gives up 8 bases, and the segment between their germline ends measures 16 bases. Via the germline V gene, CDR1 is MGHDK and CDR2 SYGVNS. Receptors were amplified or captured by the immunoSEQ multiplex PCR assay. A mixture of 60 forward primers for TCR Vbeta segments and 13 reverse primers for TCR Jbeta segments was used in the multiplex PCR. Amplification of the CDR3 region of rearranged TCR beta genes was performed with a multiplex PCR assay on genomic DNA. The Illumina HiSeq System was used to sequence the amplified TCR beta libraries as 87-base-pair reads. The published analysis was carried out like this. In a later analysis, roughly 80 million unique TCR beta chains were counted across the roughly 610 repertoires, and approximately 9.9 million of these chains were shared by at least two donors. A nearest-neighbor algorithm error-corrected the raw reads and collapsed the reads into unique sequences, merging closely related sequences to remove PCR and sequencing errors. V, D and J gene segments were assigned by aligning CDR3 sequences to IMGT reference sequences. Each retained sequence needed at least a six-nucleotide match to both a V gene segment and a J gene segment. Rearrangements were classified as productive when the CDR3 lacked stop codons and remained in frame with V and J, and all other rearrangements were classified as non-productive. Following IMGT convention, CDR3 was defined as the stretch from the second conserved V-encoded cysteine to the conserved J-encoded phenylalanine. The earlier analysis of some 550 of the donors excluded any sequence lacking an unambiguous match to a single V gene segment. An earlier analysis of fewer than 650 of the donors classified V segments as functional when productive rearrangements were above 56.7% and as segregating when the standard deviation between donors was above 5%. A statistical classification framework was built for diagnosing cytomegalovirus status from the catalog of TCR beta chain sequences. V and J gene assignment, in a later analysis, came from comparing TCR nucleotide sequences with IMGT/GENE-DB human TR gene sequences. Using the TCRdist pipeline, a later analysis assigned CDR3 sequences along with most-parsimonious VDJ recombination scenarios. In a later analysis, each TCR beta chain was defined by its CDR3 amino acid sequence together with its V-gene family, and reads without a unique V-gene family were excluded. As a way to deal with suspected cross-contamination and a sequencing artifact, a later analysis dropped roughly 600 nucleotide sequences that were highly shared and had low generation probability. In a later analysis, a clonal expansion index was calculated for each public chain from normalized within-repertoire ranks of inferred template counts. A later analysis computed generation probabilities with a VDJ recombination model fitted to out-of-frame rearrangements, and checked the results against IGoR. Hypergeometric tests were used in a later analysis to score TCR-TCR, TCR-HLA and TCR-CMV co-occurrence, with a repertoire-size bias correction applied to the TCR pairs. In a later analysis, false discovery rates were estimated by permuting HLA or CMV assignments 20 times. In a later analysis, co-occurring TCRs were grouped using DBSCAN, with TCRdist sequence similarity added in when clustering inside HLA-allele-positive subsets. Repertoires with fewer than 30,000 or more than 120,000 public chains, plus five repertoires with anomalous nucleotide sharing, were excluded from co-occurrence clustering. In TCRdb, the immuneACCESS table is reduced to in-frame sequences with V and J assigned. These tables do not hold every clone; where another copy was compared, an unresolved V gene accounts for under half, and the others remain unexplained. V, J and clone size were drawn from that table, and D and trimming were deduced from the DNA. This sample's table lists some 110,000 clones. Of the sample, 3.7% falls within the top ten clones.

Sequenced material: PBMCs. The rearranged segments are TRBV25-1 and TRBJ2-1, with TRBD2 perhaps the D gene, on 5 matching bases. The receptor comes from a man aged 30 to 39 in good health and CMV-seronegative. The DNA is TGTGCCAGCAGTGAACCGGGAAGCTTACAAGATGAGCAGTTCTTC. It encodes CASSEPGSLQDEQFF.